A single sample gave rise to the 32 T cell receptor beta chains below, sequenced in a study of siplizumab effects on memory and regulatory T cells. Method: immunoSEQ multiplex PCR; TCRdb's copy keeps in-frame clones and lacks some. This sample carries around 87,000 clones, around 89% of them seen once, and the ten largest clones take around 15%. The sample consisted of CD4+ T cells sorted from blood. These receptors all stem from a human donor in good health.

This clone showed up just once. J is TRBJ1-4 and V is TRBV18; unclear D gene. Germline V CDR1 and CDR2: KGHSH, LQKENI. This CDR3 is 11 amino acids long. Trimming took 6 bases from V and 7 from J, leaving 6 bases between them. This chain's CDR3 is CASSIGEKLFF. DNA of the CDR3: TGTGCCAGCTCGATTGGTGAAAAACTGTTTTTT.

V gene TRBV7-3 combines with J gene TRBJ2-5, with 7 bases identical to TRBD1. CDR1 is SGHTA and CDR2 is FQGTGA in the germline V gene. The V segment lost 8 bases and the J segment 4 bases; nucleotides outside the gene matches: 10. The CDR3 is made up of 14 amino acids. DNA for the CDR3: TGTGCCAGCGCAAGGACAGGAGGTCCAGAGACCCAGTACTTC. Its translation: CASARTGGPETQYF.

V is TRBV9 and J is TRBJ2-1; the match to TRBD1 covers 7 bases. The CDR3 extends over 15 amino acids. V was pared by 1 base and J by 7 bases, with 8 bases of the junction left unmatched. The germline CDR1 and CDR2 sequences are SGDLS and YYNGEE. CDR3 nucleotides: TGTGCCAGCAGCGTATCCCCCGGGACAGATAATGAGCAGTTCTTC. Encoded protein: CASSVSPGTDNEQFF.

The chain links TRBV11-3 to TRBJ2-2, with TRBD1 matching over 10 bases. V was pared by 5 bases and J by 4 bases, with 7 bases of the junction left unmatched. CDR3 length: 16 residues. Germline CDR1 reads SGHNT; CDR2 reads YENEEA. Written as DNA, the CDR3 is TGTGCCAGCAGCAGAGACAGGGGGCGCTTCACCGGGGAGCTGTTTTTT. It specifies CASSRDRGRFTGELFF. The whole variable domain, remainder taken from reference TRBV11-3 and TRBJ2-2, is EAGVVQSPRYKIIEKKQPVAFWCNPISGHNTLYWYLQNLGQGPELLIRYENEEAVDDSQLPKDRFSAERLKGVDSTLKIQPAELGDSAVYLCASSRDRGRFTGELFFGEGSRLTVL.

The V call is TRBV4-1, the J call TRBJ2-1; D not resolved. Trimming left V 1 base short and J 0 bases short, with 10 bases between. In germline, CDR1 is MGHRA, CDR2 YSYEKL. This CDR3 is 16 amino acids long. CDR3 nucleotide sequence: TGCGCCAGCAGCCAAGCCAACATTGTCTCCTACAATGAGCAGTTCTTC. Its protein is CASSQANIVSYNEQFF.

V usage is TRBV6-6 and J usage is TRBJ2-5; TRBD1 matches 8 bases. The CDR3 covers 16 residues. In germline, CDR1 is MNHNY, CDR2 SVGAGI (reference sequence). The V gene end was trimmed by 4 bases and the J gene end by 5 bases; junction bases not matched to a gene: 12. CDR3 protein: CASSLKDRVDGETQYF. The CDR3 bases are TGTGCCAGCAGTTTGAAGGACAGGGTGGATGGGGAGACCCAGTACTTC.

This clone appeared a single time. The genes are TRBV5-6 and TRBJ1-2; 9 bases line up with TRBD1. With 0 bases clipped from V and 1 base from J, the junction kept 4 bases outside the gene matches. The V gene's germline CDR1 is SGHDT and CDR2 YYEEEE. The CDR3 sequence is 16 residues long. For the CDR3, the DNA is TGTGCCAGCAGCTTGGCCGGGGACAGGGTTAACTATGGCTACACCTTC. Encoded protein: CASSLAGDRVNYGYTF.

This clone was recorded a few times. The chain is built from TRBV4-2 and TRBJ1-1; D not resolved. V lost 6 bases, J lost 4 bases, and 12 bases lay in between. CDR3 length equals 13 residues. CDR1 LGHNA and CDR2 YNFKEQ come from the germline V gene. CDR3 in DNA: TGTGCCAGCAGTAATAGAGGTAGCACTGAAGCTTTCTTT. It translates to CASSNRGSTEAFF.

The chain uses TRBV2 and TRBJ2-7; 9 bases line up with TRBD2. The length of the CDR3 is 15 residues. Germline loops: CDR1 SNHLY, CDR2 FYNNEI. Losses at the gene ends were 7 bases for V and 5 bases for J; bases not matched to a gene: 12. The CDR3 nucleotides are TGTGCCAGCACCAAGGACGCGGGAGGGCCAAACGAGCAGTACTTC. This encodes CASTKDAGGPNEQYF.

This clone came up once. This rearrangement joins TRBV7-9 to TRBJ1-5, with TRBD1 identical over 12 bases. V shed 3 bases and J 7 bases; nucleotides not matched to a gene: 10. Germline CDR1 and CDR2: SEHNR and FQNEAQ (reference sequence). CDR3 length: 17 amino acids. The CDR3 spells CASSFMGTGGLGQPQHF. DNA for the CDR3: TGTGCCAGCAGCTTTATGGGGACAGGGGGCTTGGGGCAGCCCCAGCATTTT.

The chain recombines TRBV15 with TRBJ1-4; D gene ambiguous. There are 16 residues in the CDR3. Germline loops: CDR1 LNHNV, CDR2 YYDKDF (reference sequence). V was shortened by 0 bases and J by 0 bases, with 8 bases between the two germline ends. The CDR3 bases are TGTGCCACCAGCAGAGATCAAGGGACAACTAATGAAAAACTGTTTTTT. It is translated as CATSRDQGTTNEKLFF.

This rearrangement joins TRBV21-1 to TRBJ2-7; the DNA was not used to check the table's D call, TRBD2. TRBV21-1 is designated a pseudogene. This CDR3 comprises 16 residues. Here the CDR3 DNA reads TGTGCCAGCAGCGTTAGCGGGAGGGCCGTAACCTACGAGCAGTACTTC. Protein sequence: CASSVSGRAVTYEQYF.

The count of this clone is one. The chain carries TRBV27 and TRBJ1-1; maybe TRBD1 (5 bases). V was shortened by 2 bases and J by 1 base, with 8 bases between the two germline ends. Germline-derived CDR1 and CDR2 are MNHEY and SMNVEV (reference sequence). The CDR3 is made up of 14 amino acids. The CDR3 region is CASSLGAANTEAFF. The CDR3 region has the DNA TGTGCCAGCAGTTTAGGGGCAGCGAACACTGAAGCTTTCTTT.

The gene calls are TRBV28 and TRBJ2-7; 8 nucleotides match TRBD2. The V gene end was trimmed by 10 bases and the J gene end by 4 bases; junction bases not matched to a gene: 24. This CDR3 spans 18 amino acids. Germline CDR1 reads MDHEN; CDR2 reads SYDVKM. The chain's CDR3 is CATLNVSLREALKYEQYF. The CDR3 DNA reads TGTGCCACCTTAAACGTCTCTTTGCGGGAGGCTCTCAAATACGAGCAGTACTTC.

This sequence joins TRBV19 and TRBJ2-1; 14 bases line up with TRBD2. Germline values: CDR1 LNHDA, CDR2 SQIVND (reference sequence). CDR3 length: 17 amino acids. With V trimmed by 7 bases and J by 8 bases, 13 bases remained unmatched. CDR3 nucleotide sequence: TGTGCCAGTACGGGGACTAGCGGGAGTGATGACGGCTATGAGCAGTTCTTC. Translating it yields CASTGTSGSDDGYEQFF. The variable domain in full, with the rest retrieved from reference TRBV19 and TRBJ2-1, is DGGITQSPKYLFRKEGQNVTLSCEQNLNHDAMYWYRQDPGQGLRLIYYSQIVNDFQKGDIAEGYSVSREKKESFPLTVTSAQKNPTAFYLCASTGTSGSDDGYEQFFGPGTRLTVL.

The chain carries TRBV29-1 and TRBJ1-4, with unresolved D. Germline loops: CDR1 SQVTM, CDR2 ANQGSEA. CDR3 length: 14 amino acids. Trimming cost V 6 bases and J 3 bases, with 14 bases left between them. The CDR3 spells CSVKEGPANEKLFF. The CDR3 region has the DNA TGCAGCGTAAAGGAGGGTCCGGCTAATGAAAAACTGTTTTTT.

The chain is built from TRBV30 and TRBJ1-2, with a possible D match to TRBD1 (5 bases). Trimming removed 3 bases from V and 4 bases from J, with 21 bases in between. The CDR3 extends over 16 amino acids. Germline-derived CDR1 and CDR2 are GTSNPN and SVGIG (reference sequence). DNA of the CDR3: TGTGCCTGGAGGGGGATGGGGGTCCATTTGGGCTATGGCTACACCTTC. This translates into CAWRGMGVHLGYGYTF.

This chain links TRBV18 with TRBJ2-7; D might be TRBD1 or TRBD2, each matching 5 bases. Between the trimmed V and J ends, which lost 8 bases and 2 bases, there was a span of 10 bases. There are 12 residues in the CDR3. CDR1 is KGHSH, CDR2 LQKENI, per germline. The CDR3 is CASGGPTYEQYF. The DNA for the CDR3 is TGTGCCAGCGGGGGACCGACCTACGAGCAGTACTTC.

The chain joins TRBV5-8 to TRBJ2-3, with D perhaps given as TRBD1 or TRBD2 (5 bases each). The germline V gene has CDR1 SGHTS and CDR2 YDEGEE. Trimming cost V 4 bases and J 8 bases, with 17 bases left between them. The CDR3 is 14 amino acids. The CDR3 here is CASSLRDLRSTQYF. CDR3 bases: TGTGCCAGCAGCCTCCGGGACCTCAGAAGTACGCAGTATTTT.

This clone was seen just once. The CDR3: CAISWDGSYEQYF. The CDR3 bases are TGTGCCATCAGTTGGGACGGCTCCTACGAGCAGTACTTC. The chain is built from TRBV10-3 and TRBJ2-7, with D perhaps assigned TRBD1 or TRBD2 (5 bases each). Germline V lookup: CDR1 ENHRY, CDR2 SYGVKD. V was trimmed by 5 bases and J by 0 bases, leaving 8 bases between them. This CDR3 has 13 residues.

The chain links TRBV28 to TRBJ2-1; a possible D gene is TRBD1 (6 bases). V dropped 7 bases and J dropped 7 bases, with 23 bases sitting between them. There are 16 residues in the CDR3. Per the germline V gene, CDR1 is MDHEN and CDR2 is SYDVKM. The CDR3 DNA sequence: TGTGCCAGCAAATCTTCGGGGACACCAAATGCAAATGAGCAGTTCTTC. Translating it yields CASKSSGTPNANEQFF.

The V gene is TRBV6-1, the J gene TRBJ2-3; D is ambiguous. The V gene's germline CDR1 is MNHNS and CDR2 SASEGT. CDR3 length: 13 residues. Between the trimmed V and J ends, which lost 6 bases and 4 bases, there was a span of 11 bases. This chain's CDR3 is CASRVGGADTQYF. CDR3 coding DNA: TGTGCCAGCAGAGTTGGTGGCGCAGATACGCAGTATTTT.

This clone was detected only a few times. The rearrangement links TRBV11-3 to TRBJ2-2; D not certain. Germline V CDR1 and CDR2: SGHNT, YENEEA. This CDR3 is 13 amino acids long. V was shortened by 7 bases and J by 1 base, with 7 bases between the two germline ends. CDR3 coding DNA: TGTGCCAGCAAACACGGGAACACCGGGGAGCTGTTTTTT. Amino acid sequence: CASKHGNTGELFF.

CDR3 amino acids: CAWRRRAQSYEQYF. The CDR3 bases are TGTGCCTGGAGACGGCGGGCCCAATCCTACGAGCAGTACTTC. The chain has TRBV30 and TRBJ2-7; D is possibly TRBD2 (5 bases). V was shortened by 3 bases and J by 1 base, with 13 bases between the two germline ends. CDR1 is GTSNPN, CDR2 SVGIG, per germline (reference sequence). The CDR3 has 14 amino acids.

The gene calls are TRBV5-1 and TRBJ1-1; D might be TRBD1 (5 bases). The CDR3 covers 15 residues. Trimming took 4 bases from V and 1 from J, leaving 14 bases between them. Germline CDR1 SGHRS, CDR2 YFSETQ. Here the CDR3 reads CASSVLSRGNTEAFF. The CDR3 nucleotides read TGCGCCAGCAGCGTGTTGAGTAGGGGGAACACTGAAGCTTTCTTT.

The chain joins TRBV7-2 to TRBJ1-1; TRBD1 aligns across 10 bases. The germline V gene encodes CDR1 SGHTA and CDR2 FQGNSA. J gave up 2 bases and V 5 bases, and 14 bases lay outside the gene matches. CDR3 length: 18 amino acids. Written as DNA, the CDR3 is TGTGCCAGCAGCCCGCGACAGGGGGCGTTAATGGGAAACACTGAAGCTTTCTTT. Its protein product is CASSPRQGALMGNTEAFF. The whole variable domain, remainder taken from reference TRBV7-2 and TRBJ1-1, is GAGVSQSPSNKVTEKGKDVELRCDPISGHTALYWYRQSLGQGLEFLIYFQGNSAPDKSGLPSDRFSAERTGGSVSTLTIQRTQQEDSAVYLCASSPRQGALMGNTEAFFGQGTRLTVV.

The chain joins TRBV5-1 to TRBJ2-3; D ambiguous. The length of the CDR3 is 12 residues. CDR1 SGHRS and CDR2 YFSETQ come from the germline V gene. Between the trimmed V and J ends, which lost 3 bases and 4 bases, there was a span of 6 bases. The CDR3 protein is CASSSPPDTQYF. The CDR3 nucleotides read TGCGCCAGCAGCTCGCCCCCAGATACGCAGTATTTT.

The CDR3 loop is CASSPAVSNSPLHF. The CDR3 DNA sequence: TGCGCCAGCAGCCCCGCGGTGAGTAACTCACCCCTCCACTTT. V usage is TRBV4-1 and J usage is TRBJ1-6; D is unresolved. The germline V and J ends were trimmed by 4 bases and 10 bases, with 14 bases remaining between them. The CDR3 totals 14 residues. The germline gives CDR1 MGHRA, CDR2 YSYEKL.

The rearrangement joins TRBV28 to TRBJ2-7; D not resolved. This CDR3 comprises 13 residues. Germline assignment: CDR1 MDHEN and CDR2 SYDVKM. The V end lost 3 bases, the J end lost 4 bases, and 10 bases lay between the germline ends. The CDR3 protein is CASSFPVPYEQYF. DNA of the CDR3: TGTGCCAGCAGTTTTCCAGTGCCGTACGAGCAGTACTTC.

V gene TRBV5-1 combines with J gene TRBJ2-1; 14 bases line up with TRBD2. The CDR3 length is 16 residues. CDR1 and CDR2 (germline): SGHRS, YFSETQ. Trimming at V came to 9 bases and at J to 6 bases, leaving 11 bases not matched to a gene. This CDR3 is CATNQGTSGSSNEQFF. CDR3 coding DNA: TGCGCCACAAATCAGGGGACTAGCGGGAGTAGCAATGAGCAGTTCTTC. Full variable domain (remainder filled in from reference TRBV5-1 and TRBJ2-1): KAGVTQTPRYLIKTRGQQVTLSCSPISGHRSVSWYQQTPGQGLQFLFEYFSETQRNKGNFPGRFSGRQFSNSRSEMNVSTLELGDSALYLCATNQGTSGSSNEQFFGPGTRLTVL.

The rearrangement links TRBV28 to TRBJ1-5, with D hard to call. Germline assignment: CDR1 MDHEN and CDR2 SYDVKM. The CDR3 totals 12 residues. V was clipped by 6 bases and J by 6 bases, with 9 bases between them. The CDR3 nucleotides are TGTGCCAGCAGCGAGGCGGCTCAGCCCCAGCATTTT. It translates to CASSEAAQPQHF.

CDR3 sequence reads: CASSRQGATTEAFF. DNA for the CDR3: TGCGCCAGCAGTCGACAGGGGGCTACCACTGAAGCTTTCTTT. The genes are TRBV5-1 and TRBJ1-1; 10 nucleotides align to TRBD1. From germline, CDR1 is SGHRS and CDR2 YFSETQ. The CDR3 has 14 amino acids. The J segment lost 4 bases and the V segment lost 5 bases, leaving 5 bases of the junction unmatched.